This T cell receptor (beta chain) comes out of a study of metastatic and nonmetastatic thyroid tumors. Notes on the study in general: TCR beta diversity was reportedly significantly higher in malignant thyroid tumors than benign nodules, in blood and tumor.

Patients had received no treatment of any kind before thyroid surgery. This clone turned up a few times. The antigen remains unidentified. TCRdb ran MiXCR on the PCR reads. Of tens of thousands of clones listed, under 30% are singletons. V lost 5 bases and J lost 2, with 16 bases in between. The CDR3 runs 15 residues. The germline gives CDR1 MNHEY, CDR2 SVGEGT. The chain uses TRBV6-2 or TRBV6-3 and TRBJ2-7; unclear D gene. The clonotype comes from a female donor with papillary thyroid cancer or a benign thyroid nodule (not recorded which). Some clones in this sample may be carry-over from other donors' samples. Sequencing was done on a sample of blood. For the CDR3, the DNA is TGTGCCAGCAGTACTGGGATCGCGAGCACCTACGAGCAGTACTTC. The encoded protein is CASSTGIASTYEQYF.